The 30 T cell receptor beta chains reported below all come from one sample, sequenced in a study of multiple sclerosis patients with progressive multifocal leukoencephalopathy. Time point meaning: before natalizumab initiation. Sequencing was performed with immunoSEQ multiplex PCR; in TCRdb, only in-frame clones are kept and a portion is missing. The sample gives fewer than 35,000 clones, about 91% of which show up once; more than 1.5% is in the top ten. The sequencing sample was made of PBMCs. The receptors come from a man younger than 45 with multiple sclerosis.

The chain employs TRBV9 and TRBJ2-2; no clear D. This CDR3 has 14 amino acids. CDR1 and CDR2 from the germline V gene are SGDLS and YYNGEE. The germline V and J ends were trimmed by 3 bases and 3 bases, with 9 bases remaining between them. In DNA form, the CDR3 reads TGTGCCAGCAGCGACGACTTTTACACCGGGGAGCTGTTTTTT. Residues: CASSDDFYTGELFF. The whole variable domain, filled in from reference TRBV9 and TRBJ2-2, reads DSGVTQTPKHLITATGQRVTLRCSPRSGDLSVYWYQQSLDQGLQFLIQYYNGEERAKGNILERFSAQQFPDLHSELNLSSLELGDSALYFCASSDDFYTGELFFGEGSRLTVL.

The chain carries TRBV10-3 and TRBJ1-5, with D perhaps TRBD1 (6 bases). The CDR3 is 14 amino acids. V was clipped by 3 bases and J by 3 bases, with 9 bases between them. Germline V gives CDR1 ENHRY, CDR2 SYGVKD. Here the CDR3 reads CAISDRGDNQPQHF. The CDR3 nucleotides read TGTGCCATCAGTGATAGGGGGGACAATCAGCCCCAGCATTTT.

The rearrangement links TRBV7-2 to TRBJ1-1; D call uncertain. The CDR3 is 15 amino acids. V was trimmed by 0 bases and J by 5 bases, leaving 13 bases between them. Germline V gene data show CDR1 as SGHTA and CDR2 as FQGNSA. The CDR3 sequence is CASSLARIEGTEAFF. CDR3 coding DNA: TGTGCCAGCAGCTTAGCGCGAATCGAAGGAACTGAAGCTTTCTTT. The full variable domain, with the rest looked up from reference TRBV7-2 and TRBJ1-1, is GAGVSQSPSNKVTEKGKDVELRCDPISGHTALYWYRQSLGQGLEFLIYFQGNSAPDKSGLPSDRFSAERTGGSVSTLTIQRTQQEDSAVYLCASSLARIEGTEAFFGQGTRLTVV.

The rearrangement uses TRBV5-6 and TRBJ2-1; D is tentatively TRBD1 or TRBD2 (6 bases each). Between the trimmed V and J ends, which lost 1 base and 1 base, there was a span of 12 bases. The germline V gene has CDR1 SGHDT and CDR2 YYEEEE. The CDR3 contains 16 residues. In nucleotides, the CDR3 is TGTGCCAGCAGCTTGAGGCAGGGGAGGTCCTACAATGAGCAGTTCTTC. This translates into CASSLRQGRSYNEQFF. Full variable domain (remainder filled in from reference TRBV5-6 and TRBJ2-1): DAGVTQSPTHLIKTRGQQVTLRCSPKSGHDTVSWYQQALGQGPQFIFQYYEEEERQRGNFPDRFSGHQFPNYSSELNVNALLLGDSALYLCASSLRQGRSYNEQFFGPGTRLTVL.

The rearrangement uses TRBV18 and TRBJ1-1; D is unclear. Germline V gives CDR1 KGHSH, CDR2 LQKENI. The CDR3 spans 15 residues. With 4 bases removed from V and 6 bases from J, the gap between germline ends came to 18 bases. CDR3 region: CASSLASGISAEAFF. The CDR3 DNA reads TGTGCCAGCTCACTCGCCTCGGGGATCAGCGCTGAAGCTTTCTTT.

CDR3 region: CSVELAVFTDTQYF. In nucleotides, the CDR3 is TGCAGCGTTGAACTAGCGGTTTTCACAGATACGCAGTATTTT. This sequence joins TRBV29-1 and TRBJ2-3, with 7 bases fitting TRBD2. The CDR3 consists of 14 residues. V was clipped by 2 bases and J by 2 bases; unmatched bases: 4. Germline V CDR1 and CDR2: SQVTM, ANQGSEA.

This clone was counted once. The chain recombines TRBV4-3 with TRBJ2-7, with TRBD2 matching over 7 bases. V lost 2 bases, J lost 7 bases, and 8 bases stayed unmatched. Germline CDR1 and CDR2: LGHNA and YSLEER. The CDR3 length is 14 residues. The CDR3 here is CASSQSERAGEQYF. The CDR3 DNA is TGCGCCAGCAGCCAATCCGAGAGAGCGGGGGAGCAGTACTTC.

The chain carries TRBV7-9 and TRBJ1-3, with 9 bases identical to TRBD1. The V and J ends lost 5 bases and 2 bases, in that order; junction bases with no gene match: 7. The germline V gene has CDR1 SEHNR and CDR2 FQNEAQ (reference sequence). This CDR3 spans 16 amino acids. The CDR3 DNA is TGTGCCAGCAGCCCGCTACAGGGGGCGCCTGGAAACACCATATATTTT. The encoded protein is CASSPLQGAPGNTIYF.

This chain joins TRBV5-6 and TRBJ1-4; tentative D call: TRBD1 (6 bases). This CDR3 has 15 residues. V was clipped by 1 base and J by 7 bases, with 14 bases between them. The germline CDR1 and CDR2 sequences are SGHDT and YYEEEE. The CDR3 DNA sequence: TGTGCCAGCAGCTTGTTACGAGGGGGAGGTGAAAAACTGTTTTTT. It is translated as CASSLLRGGGEKLFF. Combining the CDR3 with reference TRBV5-6 and TRBJ1-4 gives the whole variable domain DAGVTQSPTHLIKTRGQQVTLRCSPKSGHDTVSWYQQALGQGPQFIFQYYEEEERQRGNFPDRFSGHQFPNYSSELNVNALLLGDSALYLCASSLLRGGGEKLFFGSGTQLSVL.

V and J are TRBV4-2 and TRBJ2-1; tentatively, D is TRBD2 (6 bases). The length of the CDR3 is 15 residues. The V end lost 4 bases, the J end lost 7 bases, and 17 bases lay between the germline ends. CDR1 and CDR2 (germline): LGHNA, YNFKEQ. Written as DNA, the CDR3 is TGTGCCAGCAGCCCCGGGGGAGTTCGCGTAAATGAGCAGTTCTTC. This codes for CASSPGGVRVNEQFF.

The sample holds one count of this clone. The V and J genes are TRBV5-1 and TRBJ2-1; 10 positions agree with TRBD1. Trimming removed 0 bases from V and 6 bases from J; junction bases left unmatched: 3. Germline CDR1 and CDR2: SGHRS and YFSETQ. This CDR3 has 15 residues. The CDR3 sequence is CASSLGQGASNEQFF. Here the CDR3 DNA reads TGCGCCAGCAGCTTGGGACAGGGGGCGAGCAATGAGCAGTTCTTC.

The genes are TRBV10-3 and TRBJ1-5; 7 bases match TRBD1. Germline lookup yields CDR1 ENHRY and CDR2 SYGVKD. The V gene end was trimmed by 5 bases and the J gene end by 5 bases; junction bases not matched to a gene: 3. The CDR3 spans 13 residues. DNA for the CDR3: TGTGCCATCAGTAGACAGGGCGATCAGCCCCAGCATTTT. Protein product: CAISRQGDQPQHF.

This clone came up once. This sequence joins TRBV7-8 and TRBJ2-1; possibly TRBD1 or TRBD2 for D (6 bases each). The CDR3 is 12 residues long. The V end was cut by 5 bases, the J end by 9 bases, with 11 bases between. CDR1 SGHVS and CDR2 FQNEAQ come from the germline V gene. The CDR3 DNA reads as TGTGCCAGCAGCCCGGGGGCGAGTGAGCAGTTCTTC. It encodes CASSPGASEQFF.

This rearrangement joins TRBV30 to TRBJ1-5, with 7 positions matching TRBD1. With V trimmed by 2 bases and J by 7 bases, 11 bases remained unmatched. CDR3 size: 15 residues. In germline, CDR1 is GTSNPN, CDR2 SVGIG (reference sequence). The CDR3 sequence is CAWSLGRGYGQPQHF. The DNA for the CDR3 is TGTGCCTGGAGTCTGGGCAGGGGGTATGGACAGCCCCAGCATTTT.

This sequence joins TRBV14 and TRBJ1-2, with D unclear. Germline loops: CDR1 SGHDN, CDR2 FVKESK. The CDR3 spans 13 residues. V dropped 4 bases and J dropped 4 bases, with 10 bases sitting between them. The CDR3 is CASSPTGVYGYTF. In DNA form, the CDR3 reads TGTGCCAGCAGCCCTACGGGAGTCTATGGCTACACCTTC.

The rearrangement links TRBV7-9 to TRBJ1-2; possibly TRBD1 for D (6 bases). Germline values: CDR1 SEHNR, CDR2 FQNEAQ (reference sequence). The CDR3 covers 15 residues. V was pared by 5 bases and J by 4 bases, with 17 bases between. The CDR3 nucleotides read TGTGCCAGCAGCCAAACTGGGCAGGGGACCTATGGCTACACCTTC. Translating it yields CASSQTGQGTYGYTF.

The chain employs TRBV6-6 and TRBJ1-2; a weak D match, TRBD1 (6 bases). Trimming shortened V by 8 bases and J by 5 bases, and 15 bases separated the two germline ends. The CDR3 spans 13 residues. Germline V gives CDR1 MNHNY, CDR2 SVGAGI (reference sequence). CDR3 protein: CASGRGLGYGYTF. CDR3 nucleotide sequence: TGTGCCAGCGGGCGGGGGCTTGGGTATGGCTACACCTTC.

V gene TRBV7-2 combines with J gene TRBJ2-7; D is ambiguous. The V end was cut by 5 bases, the J end by 6 bases, with 11 bases between. This CDR3 has 12 residues. Per the germline V gene, CDR1 is SGHTA and CDR2 is FQGNSA. CDR3 protein: CASSAYNGEQYF. In nucleotides, the CDR3 is TGTGCCAGCAGCGCCTACAACGGCGAGCAGTACTTC.

V is TRBV27 and J is TRBJ2-1, with 9 bases that match TRBD1. The CDR3 is 13 residues long. The germline V gene encodes CDR1 MNHEY and CDR2 SMNVEV (reference sequence). V shed 6 bases, J shed 9 bases, and the junction held 6 bases outside the gene matches. This CDR3 reads CASRRTGVGEQFF. Here the CDR3 DNA reads TGTGCCAGCAGGAGGACAGGGGTCGGTGAGCAGTTCTTC.

The chain uses TRBV6-4 and TRBJ1-1; D is uncertain. Germline assignment: CDR1 MRHNA and CDR2 SNTAGT. V lost 6 bases and J lost 2, with 13 bases in between. The CDR3 totals 14 residues. CDR3 DNA sequence: TGTGCCAGCAGCCCGGCCCCCGCCAACACTGAAGCTTTCTTT. Its protein is CASSPAPANTEAFF.

J is TRBJ2-7 and V is TRBV10-2; D is unclear. CDR1 and CDR2 (germline): WSHSY, SAAADI. V lost 2 bases and J 3 bases, leaving 5 bases between the germline ends. This CDR3 spans 12 amino acids. CDR3 residues: CASSEQGYEQYV. The CDR3 DNA reads TGCGCCAGCAGTGAGCAAGGCTACGAGCAGTACGTC.

V and J are TRBV6-6 and TRBJ1-2; no clear D. Trimming pared 6 bases from V and 4 bases from J, leaving 6 bases between. The CDR3 totals 11 residues. The germline V gene has CDR1 MNHNY and CDR2 SVGAGI (reference sequence). CDR3 nucleotide sequence: TGTGCCAGCAGCCTCACCTATGGCTACACCTTC. Its translation is CASSLTYGYTF.

J is TRBJ2-3 and V is TRBV14; D is undetermined. Trimming shortened V by 0 bases and J by 0 bases, and 4 bases separated the two germline ends. The CDR3 sequence is 14 residues long. The V gene's germline CDR1 is SGHDN and CDR2 FVKESK. In DNA form, the CDR3 reads TGTGCCAGCAGCCAAGAGGGCAGCACAGATACGCAGTATTTT. Protein: CASSQEGSTDTQYF.

Of note for this clone: The junction departs from the called germline gene at one end, perhaps through a read error. This chain links TRBV15 with TRBJ2-5; TRBD1 matches 8 bases. The CDR3 runs to 15 residues. CDR1 and CDR2 (germline): LNHNV, YYDKDF (reference sequence). The CDR3 nucleotides are TGTGCCACCAGGAGAGGACAGGGCGGGTCAGAGACCCAGTACTTC. Translating it yields CATRRGQGGSETQYF.

This clone has only one observation. The rearrangement joins TRBV18 to TRBJ2-4; D is unresolved. The V end lost 0 bases, the J end lost 8 bases, and 8 bases lay between the germline ends. CDR1 and CDR2 from the germline V gene are KGHSH and LQKENI. The CDR3 runs 13 residues. The CDR3: CASSPPSVDIQYF. In DNA form, the CDR3 reads TGTGCCAGCTCACCACCGAGCGTGGACATTCAGTACTTC.

The chain has TRBV4-2 and TRBJ2-3, with D tentatively TRBD2 (6 bases). The CDR3 length is 16 residues. Trimming removed 0 bases from V and 4 bases from J, with 14 bases in between. Germline V gene lookup returns CDR1 LGHNA and CDR2 YNFKEQ. For the CDR3, the DNA is TGTGCCAGCAGCCAAGAGTACGGGAGTGGGTCAGATACGCAGTATTTT. Protein: CASSQEYGSGSDTQYF.

CDR3 nucleotides: TGCGCCAGCAGCCAAGATCAGGGGAGTAGAGGCGCTTTCTTT. It yields the protein CASSQDQGSRGAFF. The V gene is TRBV4-1, the J gene TRBJ1-1; a weak D match, TRBD1 (6 bases). CDR3 size: 14 residues. The germline V gene encodes CDR1 MGHRA and CDR2 YSYEKL. Trimming stripped 0 bases from V and 11 bases from J, with 16 bases between.

The chain links TRBV7-2 to TRBJ2-7; possibly TRBD1 for D (6 bases). The CDR3 runs 14 residues. Germline CDR1 SGHTA, CDR2 FQGNSA. V was clipped by 5 bases and J by 2 bases, with 13 bases between them. CDR3 in amino acids: CASSQTTGPYEQYV. Here the CDR3 DNA reads TGTGCCAGCAGCCAGACCACAGGGCCCTACGAGCAGTACGTC.

The CDR3 region has the DNA TGCGCCAGCAGCGAGTACAATGAGCAGTTCTTC. Its translation is CASSEYNEQFF. The rearrangement links TRBV5-1 to TRBJ2-1; unclear D gene. V shed 4 bases and J shed 4 bases, with 3 bases lying between them. Germline V gene lookup returns CDR1 SGHRS and CDR2 YFSETQ. This CDR3 has 11 residues.

This chain connects TRBV5-6 to TRBJ1-3; no clear D gene. Germline assignment: CDR1 SGHDT and CDR2 YYEEEE. The CDR3 is made up of 13 amino acids. The germline V and J ends were trimmed by 6 bases and 0 bases, with 7 bases remaining between them. The CDR3 DNA reads TGTGCCAGCATGGAAGGCTCTGGAAACACCATATATTTT. Encoded protein: CASMEGSGNTIYF.